Below, 13 T cell receptor beta chains from the same sample are listed, as sequenced in a study of blood T cell repertoires in COVID-19. Produced via immunoSEQ multiplex PCR; TCRdb's table is partial and in-frame only. The sample contains about 80,000 clones, approximately 80% of which appear only once. The source material was peripheral blood. The receptors come from a woman aged 65 to 85 with acute or convalescent COVID-19.

The rearrangement joins TRBV19 to TRBJ2-6; 7 bases are a match to TRBD2. The ends lost 1 base at V and 0 bases at J; junction bases unmatched: 3. In germline, CDR1 is LNHDA, CDR2 SQIVND (reference sequence). CDR3 size: 17 residues. The CDR3 DNA reads as TGTGCCAGTAGTATAGCTAGGGAGGGCTCTGGGGCCAACGTCCTGACTTTC. This encodes CASSIAREGSGANVLTF.

The V call is TRBV2, the J call TRBJ2-5; 10 positions agree with TRBD1. Germline V gene sequence: CDR1 SNHLY, CDR2 FYNNEI. The CDR3 contains 19 residues. V trimming: 1 base; J trimming: 4 bases; junction bases outside the gene matches: 15. CDR3 protein: CASSEERDRGGNYGETQYF. The CDR3 DNA sequence: TGTGCCAGCAGTGAAGAGAGGGACAGGGGAGGAAATTATGGAGAGACCCAGTACTTC.

V usage is TRBV27 and J usage is TRBJ1-6, with 8 bases aligning to TRBD1. Germline trimming cut 2 bases from V and 5 bases from J; bases unmatched to any gene: 5. Germline V lookup: CDR1 MNHEY, CDR2 SMNVEV (reference sequence). The CDR3 runs 16 residues. This chain's CDR3 is CASSLQGAWNNSPLHF. The CDR3 region has the DNA TGTGCCAGCAGTTTACAGGGGGCTTGGAATAATTCACCCCTCCACTTT.

The chain has TRBV5-8 and TRBJ1-2; 7 bases match TRBD1. Germline CDR1 SGHTS, CDR2 YDEGEE. J lost 3 bases, V lost 4 bases, and 6 bases had no gene match. This CDR3 is 14 amino acids long. The CDR3 protein is CASSDRDGYYGYTF. Written as DNA, the CDR3 is TGTGCCAGCAGCGACAGGGACGGATACTATGGCTACACCTTC.

Only a few counts were recorded for this clone. The CDR3 DNA is TGTGCCAGCAGTTTAGGGCACGAGCAGTACTTC. Translation: CASSLGHEQYF. The V gene is TRBV27, the J gene TRBJ2-7; D unresolved. Germline CDR1 and CDR2: MNHEY and SMNVEV (reference sequence). The CDR3 runs 11 residues. V lost 2 bases and J lost 5, with 4 bases in between.

This sequence joins TRBV4-1 and TRBJ2-3, with 9 bases aligning to TRBD2. The CDR3 is made up of 16 amino acids. With V trimmed by 0 bases and J by 2 bases, 3 bases remained unmatched. Germline V lookup: CDR1 MGHRA, CDR2 YSYEKL. The CDR3 sequence: CASSQELAGTTDTQYF. The CDR3 region has the DNA TGCGCCAGCAGCCAAGAGCTAGCGGGAACCACAGATACGCAGTATTTT.

The chain combines TRBV3-1 (or the pseudogene TRBV3-2) with TRBJ1-4, with D possibly matching TRBD1 (5 bases). Trimming pared 4 bases from V and 6 bases from J, leaving 6 bases between. The CDR3 consists of 12 residues. The V gene's germline CDR1 is LGHDT and CDR2 YNNKEL (reference sequence). Here the CDR3 reads CASSLGHEKLFF. The DNA of the CDR3 is TGTGCCAGCAGCCTGGGGCATGAAAAACTGTTTTTT.

The rearrangement joins TRBV6-5 to TRBJ1-1; D is perhaps TRBD1 (5 bases). CDR1 is MNHEY and CDR2 is SVGAGI in the germline V gene. With 6 bases removed from V and 4 bases from J, the gap between germline ends came to 18 bases. This CDR3 comprises 15 residues. The CDR3 coding sequence is TGTGCCAGCAGCTTGTCGGGGGGATTGGGCACTGAAGCTTTCTTT. Protein product: CASSLSGGLGTEAFF.

This sequence joins TRBV7-9 and TRBJ2-5; perhaps TRBD1 as D (7 bases). The CDR3 loop spans 15 amino acids. The V end lost 4 bases, the J end lost 5 bases, and 17 bases lay between the germline ends. The germline CDR1 and CDR2 sequences are SEHNR and FQNEAQ (reference sequence). The CDR3 DNA reads as TGTGCCAGCAGCTCGCAGGGGGGTATGTTGGAGACCCAGTACTTC. Its translation: CASSSQGGMLETQYF.

V and J are TRBV23-1 and TRBJ1-1, with unresolved D. TRBV23-1 qualifies as an ORF whose function is uncertain. CDR3 size: 16 residues. V was cut by 4 bases and J by 4 bases, with 19 bases left in between. The CDR3 reads CASSLPPPKDSTEAFF. As DNA, the CDR3 is TGCGCCAGCAGTCTTCCTCCCCCAAAAGATAGCACTGAAGCTTTCTTT.

This sequence joins TRBV29-1 and TRBJ1-1; TRBD1 aligns across 9 bases. The trim removed 5 bases at V and 5 bases at J, leaving 9 bases unmatched. The CDR3 sequence is 14 residues long. Germline V CDR1 and CDR2: SQVTM, ANQGSEA. CDR3 amino acids: CSVIRTGAGTEAFF. CDR3 nucleotide sequence: TGCAGCGTTATTCGGACAGGGGCGGGTACTGAAGCTTTCTTT.

This clone was seen a few times. The CDR3 DNA follows: TGCGCCAGCGCCCCTGGAGGTGCGGCAGGCCGTGAGACCCAGTACTTC. Its translation: CASAPGGAAGRETQYF. The J gene is TRBJ2-5, the V gene TRBV5-1; D is perhaps TRBD2 (5 bases). V lost 7 bases to trimming and J lost 5 bases, with 24 bases between them. The CDR3 has 16 residues. In germline, CDR1 is SGHRS, CDR2 YFSETQ.

This chain links TRBV5-4 with TRBJ2-1; TRBD2 agrees at 8 bases. Germline assignment: CDR1 SGHNT and CDR2 YYREEE (reference sequence). Trimming removed 1 base from V and 8 bases from J; junction bases left unmatched: 8. This CDR3 region has 15 residues. The CDR3 reads CASSLSAGGYHEQFF. The DNA for the CDR3 is TGTGCCAGCAGCTTGTCTGCGGGAGGTTACCATGAGCAGTTCTTC.